These 31 T cell receptor beta chains were sequenced from one sample in a study of blood T cell repertoires in COVID-19. Produced via immunoSEQ multiplex PCR; TCRdb's table is partial and in-frame only. There are some 250,000 clones in the sample; over 75% occur only once, and just under 0.8% lies in the top ten. Sequences were obtained from peripheral blood. These receptors were obtained from a woman in her 30s with acute or convalescent COVID-19.

The rearrangement links TRBV27 to TRBJ1-1; tentatively, D is TRBD1 (5 bases). Per germline, CDR1 MNHEY and CDR2 SMNVEV (reference sequence). The CDR3 totals 14 residues. V lost 6 bases and J lost 1, with 12 bases in between. The CDR3 reads CASSWAGTNTEAFF. CDR3 nucleotide sequence: TGTGCCAGCAGCTGGGCGGGGACGAACACTGAAGCTTTCTTT.

J is TRBJ2-1 and V is TRBV25-1; D perhaps matches TRBD1 (5 bases). Looked up from germline, CDR1 is MGHDK and CDR2 is SYGVNS. CDR3 length: 16 amino acids. With 5 bases removed from V and 10 bases from J, the gap between germline ends came to 24 bases. CDR3 bases: TGTGCCAGCAGTCCCTCTACCGGGCAGGGTCAAGGGGAGCAGTTCTTC. This codes for CASSPSTGQGQGEQFF. Full variable domain (missing parts from reference TRBV25-1 and TRBJ2-1): EADIYQTPRYLVIGTGKKITLECSQTMGHDKMYWYQQDPGMELHLIHYSYGVNSTEKGDLSSESTVSRIRTEHFPLTLESARPSHTSQYLCASSPSTGQGQGEQFFGPGTRLTVL.

This clone came up once. The rearrangement joins TRBV19 to TRBJ1-6; no reliable D call. The CDR3 consists of 12 residues. From germline, CDR1 is LNHDA and CDR2 SQIVND (reference sequence). Between the trimmed V and J ends, which lost 4 bases and 12 bases, there was a span of 10 bases. The CDR3 DNA sequence: TGTGCCAGTAGTAGGAACGAGGAACCCCTCCACTTT. Translation gives CASSRNEEPLHF.

The chain links TRBV7-9 to TRBJ1-2, with TRBD1 matching 7 bases. Looked up from germline, CDR1 is SEHNR and CDR2 is FQNEAQ (reference sequence). V shed 4 bases, J shed 2 bases, and the junction held 10 bases outside the gene matches. The CDR3 is 16 residues long. Written as DNA, the CDR3 is TGTGCCAGCAGCTCTGTTTCGGGACAGCCAAACTATGGCTACACCTTC. Translation gives CASSSVSGQPNYGYTF.

The genes are TRBV19 and TRBJ1-5; 7 nucleotides match TRBD1. V lost 3 bases, J lost 7 bases, and 9 bases stayed unmatched. CDR3 length: 15 residues. CDR1 is LNHDA and CDR2 is SQIVND in the germline V gene (reference sequence). The CDR3 nucleotides are TGTGCCAGTAGTATTGGGACAGCTCAAGGGCAGCCCCAGCATTTT. This codes for CASSIGTAQGQPQHF.

The J gene is TRBJ1-2, the V gene TRBV5-1; the match to TRBD1 covers 9 bases. Germline lookup yields CDR1 SGHRS and CDR2 YFSETQ. The junction had 5 bases not matched to a gene; V was cut back by 0 bases and J by 5 bases. CDR3 length: 15 amino acids. CDR3 residues: CASSLVLGQGYGYTF. The CDR3, as DNA: TGCGCCAGCAGCTTGGTCTTGGGACAGGGATATGGCTACACCTTC. Full variable domain (remainder filled in from reference TRBV5-1 and TRBJ1-2): KAGVTQTPRYLIKTRGQQVTLSCSPISGHRSVSWYQQTPGQGLQFLFEYFSETQRNKGNFPGRFSGRQFSNSRSEMNVSTLELGDSALYLCASSLVLGQGYGYTFGSGTRLTVV.

V usage is TRBV7-2 and J usage is TRBJ2-5, with 8 bases matching TRBD1. The CDR3 sequence is 15 residues long. The germline CDR1 and CDR2 sequences are SGHTA and FQGNSA. The J segment lost 6 bases and the V segment lost 1 base, leaving 7 bases of the junction unmatched. The CDR3: CASSLDTGGWKTQYF. The CDR3 nucleotides read TGTGCCAGCAGCTTAGACACAGGGGGTTGGAAGACCCAGTACTTC.

This chain joins TRBV5-1 and TRBJ1-2; 7 nucleotides match TRBD1. V gave up 0 bases and J gave up 8 bases; unmatched junction bases: 7. Germline CDR1 is SGHRS and CDR2 is YFSETQ. The CDR3 spans 14 residues. The CDR3 protein is CASSLADRTGGYTF. CDR3 DNA sequence: TGCGCCAGCAGCTTGGCGGACAGGACAGGAGGCTACACCTTC.

CDR3 sequence (DNA): TGTGCCATCAGTACCGGGGAGACCCAGTACTTC. It is translated as CAISTGETQYF. The V and J genes are TRBV10-3 and TRBJ2-5; D gene uncertain. This CDR3 contains 11 residues. Germline CDR1 reads ENHRY; CDR2 reads SYGVKD. The V gene lost 5 bases and the J gene lost 5 bases, with 6 bases spanning the gap.

The rearrangement joins TRBV7-9 to TRBJ2-5; D is undetermined. Germline loops: CDR1 SEHNR, CDR2 FQNEAQ (reference sequence). The CDR3 runs to 13 residues. The germline V and J ends were trimmed by 1 base and 4 bases, with 7 bases remaining between them. CDR3 sequence reads: CASSLGSSETQYF. CDR3 nucleotides: TGTGCCAGCAGCTTAGGGAGTTCAGAGACCCAGTACTTC.

The chain is built from TRBV3-1 (or the pseudogene TRBV3-2) and TRBJ2-3; 8 nucleotides line up with TRBD2. The CDR3 loop spans 16 amino acids. Per the germline V gene, CDR1 is LGHDT and CDR2 is YNNKEL (reference sequence). The V segment lost 2 bases and the J segment 2 bases; nucleotides outside the gene matches: 6. CDR3 DNA sequence: TGTGCCAGCAGCCAATCGGGACTAGGGGTCACAGATACGCAGTATTTT. As protein: CASSQSGLGVTDTQYF.

This rearrangement joins TRBV6-5 to TRBJ1-4; the match to TRBD1 covers 11 bases. There are 15 residues in the CDR3. Germline V gene lookup returns CDR1 MNHEY and CDR2 SVGAGI. The V segment lost 5 bases and the J segment 9 bases; nucleotides outside the gene matches: 8. DNA of the CDR3: TGTGCCAGCAGTATCCGGGACAGGGGGAGGCAAAAACTGTTTTTT. Translated, it gives CASSIRDRGRQKLFF.

CDR3 in DNA: TGCGCCAGCAGCGCAGTAAGCGGGGGTGTAGAGCAGTTCTTC. This sequence encodes CASSAVSGGVEQFF. V usage is TRBV5-1 and J usage is TRBJ2-1; TRBD2 agrees at 8 bases. After removal of 4 bases from V and 10 bases from J, the junction contained 10 bases not matched to a gene. The length of the CDR3 is 14 residues. CDR1 SGHRS and CDR2 YFSETQ come from the germline V gene.

V usage is TRBV12-3 or TRBV12-4 and J usage is TRBJ1-3, with 7 positions matching TRBD1. This CDR3 comprises 13 residues. Germline trimming cut 5 bases from V and 4 bases from J; bases unmatched to any gene: 2. The CDR3 reads CASSQGQGNTIYF. CDR3 DNA sequence: TGTGCCAGCAGTCAGGGACAGGGAAACACCATATATTTT.

As for this clone: One junction end disagrees with the germline gene, perhaps due to a read error. The chain has TRBV7-7 and TRBJ2-1, with TRBD2 matching over 10 bases. Germline V gene data show CDR1 as SSHAT and CDR2 as FNYEAQ (reference sequence). The CDR3 runs 14 residues. The CDR3: CASSLAGDRNEQFF. CDR3 nucleotide sequence: TGTGCCAGCAGCCTAGCGGGAGATCGAAATGAGCAGTTCTTC.

The chain recombines TRBV5-1 with TRBJ1-1; weak D call: TRBD1 (6 bases). This CDR3 has 19 amino acids. V was shortened by 3 bases and J by 0 bases, with 24 bases between the two germline ends. Per the germline V gene, CDR1 is SGHRS and CDR2 is YFSETQ. CDR3 residues: CASSSIGDPSGHLNTEAFF. The CDR3 DNA reads as TGCGCCAGCAGCTCGATCGGCGATCCATCGGGACATTTGAACACTGAAGCTTTCTTT.

Only a few counts were recorded for this clone. The V and J genes are TRBV18 and TRBJ2-7; D call uncertain. CDR1 and CDR2 (germline): KGHSH, LQKENI. V shed 4 bases and J shed 1 base, with 8 bases lying between them. CDR3 length: 13 amino acids. The CDR3 DNA reads as TGTGCCAGCTCACTTCCCAGTTCCTACGAGCAGTACTTC. As protein: CASSLPSSYEQYF.

The V call is TRBV18, the J call TRBJ2-7; 14 nucleotides match TRBD2. This CDR3 has 19 residues. Germline lookup yields CDR1 KGHSH and CDR2 LQKENI. The V gene end was trimmed by 3 bases and the J gene end by 4 bases; junction bases not matched to a gene: 14. Written as DNA, the CDR3 is TGTGCCAGCTCACCGCAGATTTCCGGGACTAGCGGGAGATGGTACGAGCAGTACTTC. It translates to CASSPQISGTSGRWYEQYF.

The chain uses TRBV6-2 or TRBV6-3 and TRBJ1-5, with 10 bases lining up with TRBD1. This CDR3 spans 16 amino acids. Germline CDR1 and CDR2: MNHEY and SVGEGT. J lost 4 bases, V lost 5 bases, and 8 bases had no gene match. The CDR3 region is CASSPPDRGLNQPQHF. The CDR3 DNA reads TGTGCCAGCAGTCCCCCCGACAGGGGGCTAAATCAGCCCCAGCATTTT.

This chain joins TRBV19 and TRBJ2-2; 12 bases agree with TRBD2. This CDR3 has 15 residues. CDR1 and CDR2 from the germline V gene are LNHDA and SQIVND (reference sequence). V dropped 6 bases and J dropped 7; count of bases not matched to a gene: 6. CDR3 amino acids: CASRQLAGGHGELFF. CDR3 in DNA: TGTGCCAGTAGACAACTAGCGGGAGGCCACGGGGAGCTGTTTTTT.

The chain couples TRBV11-3 to TRBJ1-4; 9 positions agree with TRBD1. This CDR3 is built from 15 residues. V shed 5 bases and J 7 bases; nucleotides not matched to a gene: 8. The germline V gene encodes CDR1 SGHNT and CDR2 YENEEA. CDR3 loop: CASSPQDRGGEKLFF. The CDR3 DNA sequence: TGTGCCAGCAGCCCCCAGGACAGGGGTGGTGAAAAACTGTTTTTT.

The chain combines TRBV14 with TRBJ1-5; D is ambiguous. CDR3 length: 16 amino acids. V lost 4 bases and J 4 bases, leaving 17 bases between the germline ends. Germline V gene data show CDR1 as SGHDN and CDR2 as FVKESK. The CDR3 coding sequence is TGTGCCAGCAGCCGATGGACGGGGATAGGGAATCAGCCCCAGCATTTT. Translating it yields CASSRWTGIGNQPQHF.

The chain links TRBV7-9 to TRBJ2-6; possibly TRBD1 for D (5 bases). Germline CDR1 and CDR2: SEHNR and FQNEAQ (reference sequence). Trimming stripped 5 bases from V and 0 bases from J, with 20 bases between. CDR3 size: 19 residues. CDR3 DNA sequence: TGTGCCAGCAGCCAGGCTTTGGGGCCCTCTAACTCTGGGGCCAACGTCCTGACTTTC. It translates to CASSQALGPSNSGANVLTF.

The gene calls are TRBV6-6 and TRBJ1-5; D perhaps matches TRBD1 (5 bases). Germline V gene sequence: CDR1 MNHNY, CDR2 SVGAGI (reference sequence). The CDR3 consists of 16 residues. V lost 7 bases, J lost 0 bases, and 16 bases lay in between. As DNA, the CDR3 is TGTGCCAGCACCCTAGGGATAGGGGTTAGCAATCAGCCCCAGCATTTT. As protein: CASTLGIGVSNQPQHF.

This clone has a single count. The J gene is TRBJ1-2, the V gene TRBV5-4, with 9 bases aligning to TRBD1. CDR1 is SGHNT, CDR2 YYREEE, per germline (reference sequence). This CDR3 is 14 amino acids long. V shed 4 bases, J shed 7 bases, and the junction held 8 bases outside the gene matches. The CDR3 loop reads CASSQWDRESGYTF. The CDR3 DNA follows: TGTGCCAGCAGCCAATGGGACAGGGAATCTGGCTACACCTTC.

The genes are TRBV10-3 and TRBJ1-1; TRBD1 might be the D (6 bases). Germline V gene lookup returns CDR1 ENHRY and CDR2 SYGVKD. The CDR3 has 17 amino acids. Trimming stripped 1 base from V and 0 bases from J, with 15 bases between. The CDR3 loop reads CAISEYRQVHMNTEAFF. For the CDR3, the DNA is TGTGCCATCAGTGAGTACCGACAGGTTCACATGAACACTGAAGCTTTCTTT.

The chain has TRBV11-2 and TRBJ2-1; D unresolved. CDR1 and CDR2 from the germline V gene are SGHAT and FQNNGV. The length of the CDR3 is 15 residues. Trimming took 7 bases from V and 9 from J, leaving 22 bases between them. This CDR3 reads CASTNVRPGKGEQFF. For the CDR3, the DNA is TGTGCCAGCACCAACGTTCGGCCAGGTAAAGGTGAGCAGTTCTTC.

CDR3 bases: TGCGCCAGCAGCTACTGGGGGACAGGGAGTGAAAAACTGTTTTTT. Its protein is CASSYWGTGSEKLFF. The chain carries TRBV5-1 and TRBJ1-4; TRBD1 matches at 9 bases. The germline gives CDR1 SGHRS, CDR2 YFSETQ. The V gene end was trimmed by 3 bases and the J gene end by 7 bases; junction bases not matched to a gene: 7. This CDR3 is built from 15 residues. The full variable domain, rest sourced from reference TRBV5-1 and TRBJ1-4, is KAGVTQTPRYLIKTRGQQVTLSCSPISGHRSVSWYQQTPGQGLQFLFEYFSETQRNKGNFPGRFSGRQFSNSRSEMNVSTLELGDSALYLCASSYWGTGSEKLFFGSGTQLSVL.

The V and J genes are TRBV6-2 or TRBV6-3 and TRBJ1-1; D not resolved. Germline V gene lookup returns CDR1 MNHEY and CDR2 SVGEGT. The ends were cut back, 5 bases at V and 5 bases at J, with 12 bases in the middle. The CDR3 consists of 13 residues. In nucleotides, the CDR3 is TGTGCCAGCAGTCATTCAGTTGGTACTGAAGCTTTCTTT. It codes for CASSHSVGTEAFF.

The sample holds one count of this clone. Written as DNA, the CDR3 is TGTGCCAGCAGCTTGCGGGACAGGGCCCTCACTGGAAACACCATATATTTT. Protein product: CASSLRDRALTGNTIYF. V gene TRBV5-4 combines with J gene TRBJ1-3, with TRBD1 identical over 9 bases. The CDR3 is 17 amino acids. The germline gives CDR1 SGHNT, CDR2 YYREEE (reference sequence). V shed 1 base, J shed 2 bases, and the junction held 7 bases outside the gene matches.

The CDR3 DNA reads TGTGCCAGCAGCTCACAGGGAGTCACTGAAGCTTTCTTT. This codes for CASSSQGVTEAFF. The chain couples TRBV6-2 or TRBV6-3 to TRBJ1-1; possible D gene TRBD1, 6 bases. This CDR3 region has 13 residues. V was pared by 6 bases and J by 4 bases, with 12 bases between. CDR1 and CDR2 from the germline V gene are MNHEY and SVGEGT.